This TCR beta chain was captured in a study of T cell repertoires in cytomegalovirus infection (dated by TCRdb to about 2019). In terms of the full investigation: Donor HLA type was relevant to the analysis, because carriage of CMV infection together with the matching HLA type was indicated by public TCR beta signatures.

The germline V gene specifies MNHEY as CDR1 and SVGEGT as CDR2. The V end gives up 8 bases and the J end 6 bases, leaving 6 bases in the junction not matched to a gene. The CDR3 goes from the cysteine to the phenylalanine over 13 residues. The kept DNA is CDR3 alone, 39 bases in frame from the first base. Broader findings and caveats from the paper: In both this cohort and an independent cohort of several hundred donors, the cumulative frequency of public TCR beta family members distinguished carriers of CMV infection plus the relevant HLA type. The ex vivo response was dominated by HLA-C-restricted CMV-specific TCR beta clonotypes, and the single most frequent clonotype in two of eight donors was supplied by these HLA-C-restricted clonotypes.

Reads for this sample came from an Illumina HiSeq 1500. In TCRdb, the public reads were trimmed at Q25 with fastp and aligned with MiXCR, with productive beta chains retained. Rows are combined by CDR3 protein, so each entry shows the most common genes and DNA. This sample lists approximately 70,000 distinct CDR3 sequences; approximately 24% were detected once. Approximately 79% of the sample is taken by the ten largest. Comments on this clonotype: Its antigen remains unidentified. No quality values exist for individual bases; no much larger clone is one base distant.

The sample was PBMCs, sequenced either directly or after in vitro stimulation (not recorded which). The source of this sequence is a human donor in good health (CMV status not recorded). Some clones in this sample may be carry-over from other donors' samples. The chain links TRBV6-2 or TRBV6-3 with TRBJ2-4; 8 nucleotides in the junction match TRBD2. The nucleotides read TGTGCCAGCTCCGGGACTAGATCAAACATTCAGTACTTC. Translation gives CASSGTRSNIQYF.